A single sample is the source of the 15 T cell receptor beta chains below, sequenced in a study of blood T cell repertoires in COVID-19. Sequencing used immunoSEQ multiplex PCR; TCRdb keeps in-frame clones, though not all of them. Of around 330,000 clones in the sample, over 75% were seen once. What was sequenced was peripheral blood. These receptors were obtained from a woman in her forties or fifties with active or convalescent COVID-19.

The chain recombines TRBV5-1 with TRBJ2-5; TRBD1 matches 7 bases. V shed 2 bases and J 9 bases; nucleotides not matched to a gene: 1. The germline V gene encodes CDR1 SGHRS and CDR2 YFSETQ. This CDR3 spans 11 amino acids. Here the CDR3 reads CASSLTGAQYF. CDR3 DNA sequence: TGCGCCAGCAGCTTAACAGGGGCCCAGTACTTC.

The chain joins TRBV5-5 to TRBJ1-2; no clear D. The V and J ends lost 0 bases and 4 bases respectively, with 10 bases between them. The V gene's germline CDR1 is SGHKS and CDR2 YYEKEE (reference sequence). This CDR3 region has 14 residues. The CDR3 sequence is CASSLGAGPYGYTF. CDR3 in DNA: TGTGCCAGCAGCTTGGGGGCAGGCCCCTATGGCTACACCTTC.

The chain uses TRBV12-5 and TRBJ1-5, with D perhaps matching TRBD1 (6 bases). The CDR3 covers 14 residues. Deletions cut 1 base from V and 7 bases from J, with 11 bases between. From germline, CDR1 is LGHNT and CDR2 FRNRAP. The CDR3 DNA reads TGTGCTAGTGGTTTGGGCAGGGGCGGGCAGCCCCAGCATTTT. Encoded protein: CASGLGRGGQPQHF.

Only one count was recorded for this clone. J is TRBJ2-1 and V is TRBV2; 12 bases line up with TRBD2. The CDR3 is made up of 18 amino acids. J was trimmed by 5 bases and V by 5 bases; bases with no gene match: 13. Germline V gene lookup returns CDR1 SNHLY and CDR2 FYNNEI. CDR3 in DNA: TGTGCCAGCAGTACCCCTTTTCTAGCGGGGGGGCCCGACAATGAGCAGTTCTTC. Amino acids: CASSTPFLAGGPDNEQFF.

This clone has just a few counts. The gene calls are TRBV30 and TRBJ1-2, with D tentatively TRBD1 (6 bases). The ends were cut back, 3 bases at V and 6 bases at J, with 26 bases in the middle. The CDR3 length is 17 residues. Per germline, CDR1 GTSNPN and CDR2 SVGIG (reference sequence). The CDR3, as DNA: TGTGCCTGGAGCCCCGGTGGGGGCACTCAGTCATCCAATGGCTACACCTTC. As protein: CAWSPGGGTQSSNGYTF.

This chain links TRBV12-3 or TRBV12-4 with TRBJ1-5; TRBD1 is a possible D gene (5 bases). V lost 5 bases and J 7 bases, leaving 12 bases between the germline ends. CDR3 length: 13 residues. CDR3 DNA sequence: TGTGCCAGCAGTCGGGGGGATCGACAGCCCCAGCATTTT. Residues: CASSRGDRQPQHF.

This clone appeared a single time. The V call is TRBV7-8, the J call TRBJ1-1; perhaps TRBD1 as D (5 bases). Germline CDR1 SGHVS, CDR2 FQNEAQ. V lost 5 bases, J lost 6 bases, and 16 bases lay in between. The CDR3 sequence is 14 residues long. The CDR3 DNA reads TGTGCCAGCAGCCGAACCCAGGGATTCGCTGAAGCTTTCTTT. Translation: CASSRTQGFAEAFF.

V gene TRBV25-1 combines with J gene TRBJ1-1, with 7 bases identical to TRBD1. The junction had 3 bases not matched to a gene; V was cut back by 6 bases and J by 2 bases. CDR3 length: 13 residues. The germline V gene has CDR1 MGHDK and CDR2 SYGVNS. The CDR3 DNA sequence: TGTGCCAGCAGCCGGACAGGAAACACTGAAGCTTTCTTT. Encoded protein: CASSRTGNTEAFF.

J is TRBJ2-1 and V is TRBV3-1 (or the pseudogene TRBV3-2); 14 nucleotides line up with TRBD2. The J segment lost 10 bases and the V segment lost 4 bases, leaving 15 bases of the junction unmatched. The germline V gene has CDR1 LGHDT and CDR2 YNNKEL (reference sequence). The length of the CDR3 is 18 residues. The DNA of the CDR3 is TGTGCCAGCAGCCCGGGACTAGCGGGAGTACGGGACCCGGAGGAGCAGTTCTTC. Protein sequence: CASSPGLAGVRDPEEQFF.

In the case of this clone: Other DNA sequences in this specimen translate into the identical CDR3. This sequence joins TRBV5-1 and TRBJ1-1; 8 nucleotides line up with TRBD1. Losses at the gene ends were 0 bases for V and 4 bases for J; bases not matched to a gene: 5. CDR1 is SGHRS, CDR2 YFSETQ, per germline. CDR3 length equals 15 residues. CDR3 sequence: CASSLGGTGGTEAFF. The CDR3 nucleotides are TGCGCCAGCAGCTTGGGGGGCACAGGGGGCACTGAAGCTTTCTTT.

This clone was recorded once. The chain combines TRBV19 with TRBJ2-7; D not certain. The CDR3 runs 13 residues. Germline V CDR1 and CDR2: LNHDA, SQIVND (reference sequence). V lost 4 bases and J 4 bases, leaving 11 bases between the germline ends. The DNA for the CDR3 is TGTGCCAGTAGTAAGAAACTTATGTACGAGCAGTACTTC. Protein: CASSKKLMYEQYF.

This clone was counted only a few times. This chain connects TRBV4-1 to TRBJ1-4; the D gene is possibly TRBD1 (6 bases). The CDR3 totals 17 residues. The germline V gene has CDR1 MGHRA and CDR2 YSYEKL. V was shortened by 4 bases and J by 1 base, with 16 bases between the two germline ends. The CDR3 here is CASSLSSGERTNEKLFF. The CDR3 bases are TGCGCCAGCAGCCTAAGTTCAGGGGAACGAACTAATGAAAAACTGTTTTTT.

This clone has more than one count but fewer than ten. The CDR3 region is CASSSTLTTGGTQYF. CDR3 sequence (DNA): TGTGCCAGCAGCTCGACTTTGACGACAGGGGGTACGCAGTATTTT. This sequence joins TRBV7-2 and TRBJ2-3, with TRBD1 identical over 9 bases. Trimming cost V 4 bases and J 8 bases; bases outside gene matches: 10. Germline assignment: CDR1 SGHTA and CDR2 FQGNSA. This CDR3 has 15 residues.

The rearrangement uses TRBV25-1 and TRBJ2-5, with a possible D match to TRBD1 (6 bases). The CDR3 runs to 18 residues. Trimming took off 2 bases at V and 2 bases at J, with 21 bases between the two ends. Germline V gene lookup returns CDR1 MGHDK and CDR2 SYGVNS. The CDR3 nucleotides read TGTGCCAGCAGTGAAGGGATACAGGGTATGATGAGGCAAGAGACCCAGTACTTC. It translates to CASSEGIQGMMRQETQYF.

The chain joins TRBV6-2 or TRBV6-3 to TRBJ2-1, with 9 bases matching TRBD2. The germline CDR1 and CDR2 sequences are MNHEY and SVGEGT. The V and J ends lost 0 bases and 0 bases, in that order; junction bases with no gene match: 0. This CDR3 is 16 amino acids long. CDR3 nucleotide sequence: TGTGCCAGCAGTTACTCTAGCGGGAGCTCCTACAATGAGCAGTTCTTC. Translation gives CASSYSSGSSYNEQFF.